This T cell receptor (beta chain) was identified in a study of shared clonotypes between healthy human individuals. Germline V gives CDR1 SGHTA, CDR2 FQGNSA. CDR3 length: 15 residues. V was shortened by 3 bases and J by 7 bases, with 16 bases between the two germline ends. Around 30,000 T cell genomes, or 200 ng DNA, went into the sorted-subset replicate PCRs. Assay: immunoSEQ multiplex PCR; the TCRdb copy retains only in-frame clones and omits some. The sample consists of 2 million to 2.5 million clones, 90% to 96% of them appearing once. CD4+ cells underwent separation, giving CD45RA+ naive and CD45RA-negative memory subsets.

This clonotype was sampled from a man between 18 and 29 years old in good health. The chain has TRBV7-2 and TRBJ2-1, with a weak D call TRBD2 (6 bases). Sequenced input: naive CD4+ T cells sorted from blood. Subset of the sample: CD45RA+ positively selected. The CDR3 loop is CASSFRYGGRNEQFF. The CDR3 coding sequence is TGTGCCAGCAGCTTTCGATACGGGGGAAGGAATGAGCAGTTCTTC.